This TCR beta chain is drawn from a study of cytomegalovirus exposure and HLA in healthy donors. Broader study findings: TCR beta sequences reportedly predicted most subjects' HLA-A and HLA-B alleles accurately. Researchers catalogued about 150 TCR beta chains as cytomegalovirus-associated.

About this clone: What it binds is not known.

This PCR relied on a set of 60 Vbeta primers and 13 Jbeta primers. Produced via immunoSEQ multiplex PCR; TCRdb's table is partial and in-frame only. The data hold approximately 110,000 clones, with roughly 70% observed a single time. Donors were ostensibly healthy at sampling, although undocumented immune exposures were probable. This sequence was found in a man aged 35 to 55 in good health and CMV-seropositive. Input material: PBMCs.

This chain's CDR3 is CASSEVMQGYEQYF. CDR3 sequence (DNA): TGTGCCAGCAGTGAAGTTATGCAGGGCTACGAGCAGTACTTC. The chain combines TRBV6-1 with TRBJ2-7; weak D call: TRBD1 (5 bases). CDR3 length: 14 residues. The V gene's germline CDR1 is MNHNS and CDR2 SASEGT. Trimming removed 1 base at V and 3 bases at J, with 10 bases between.